Described below is a single T cell receptor beta chain sequence and its context. Its matching antigen is unknown. This entry belongs to a study of T cell clonotyping in hematopoietic cell transplantation. TCRdb's table, derived via immunoSEQ multiplex PCR, lists solely in-frame clones and lacks some. The sample includes 15,000 or so clones, 75% to 90% of them seen just once. The CDR3 totals 14 residues. Germline CDR1 and CDR2: SEHNR and FQNEAQ (reference sequence). The V end was cut by 3 bases, the J end by 2 bases, with 9 bases between. The study's findings and limits: Recipient TCR diversity dropped after transplant; expanded clonotypes rose from day 30 to 180. No sorting was done, leaving CD4 and CD8 contributions mixed. Higher Inverse Simpson Index values in graft donor and pretransplant recipient predicted broader posttransplant TCR diversity. At the given depth, recipient repertoires were over 95% de novo clonotypes.

The chain couples TRBV7-9 to TRBJ2-3; unclear D gene. This TCR was recovered from a man in his forties or fifties in good health. Some clones in this sample may be carry-over from other donors' samples. The sequencing input was peripheral blood mononuclear cells. This CDR3 reads CASSLVTTTDTQYF. The CDR3 region has the DNA TGTGCCAGCAGCTTGGTTACTACCACAGATACGCAGTATTTT.